This is a list of T cell receptor beta chains from one sample in a study of CD4+ T cells in melanoma. The repertoire was sequenced with immunoSEQ multiplex PCR; TCRdb's copy has only in-frame clones and lacks some. The data hold under 8,000 clones, with 65% observed a single time. The source material was cells from a culture (not recorded whether cultured in vitro). The receptors stem from a human donor with melanoma. Each CDR3 is given with its conserved first and last residue. Fields, in order: V gene, clone size, D gene, J gene, CDR3 DNA, CDR3 protein. D genes are given only for firm matches. The size of a clone is reported for some rows only, either as once, few or many, or as a class for expanded clones.

TRBV10-3,medium-sized,.,TRBJ2-1,TGTGCCACCCAGGGGGGCAATGAGCAGTTCTTC,CATQGGNEQFF
TRBV7-2,.,TRBD1,TRBJ1-2,TGTGCCAGCAGCTCAGGGGGTGACTATGGCTACACCTTC,CASSSGGDYGYTF
TRBV7-9,.,.,TRBJ2-3,TGTGCCAGCAGCCCGACCACAGATACGCAGTATTTT,CASSPTTDTQYF
TRBV16,.,.,TRBJ2-1,TGTGCCAGCAGCCAACGGAATGAGCAGTTCTTC,CASSQRNEQFF
TRBV27,.,.,TRBJ1-6,TGTGCCAGCAGTTTGGCCCAAAGGGCACCCCTCCACTTT,CASSLAQRAPLHF
TRBV29-1,few,.,TRBJ1-1,TGCAGCGTCTTTGGTGGGGGGCTCACAGGGACTGAAGCTTTCTTT,CSVFGGGLTGTEAFF
TRBV27,.,TRBD1,TRBJ2-1,TGTGCCAGCAGTTTTTTCAGGGGGAATGAGCAGTTCTTC,CASSFFRGNEQFF
TRBV6-6,.,.,TRBJ2-7,TGTGCCAGCAGGGGACCCGGGGAGCAGTACTTC,CASRGPGEQYF
TRBV5-1,.,.,TRBJ2-1,TGCGCCAGCAGCTTGGTGGGAGACAGCTACAATGAGCAGTTCTTC,CASSLVGDSYNEQFF
TRBV19,.,.,TRBJ1-2,TGTGCCAGTATGAAGGGTAATAGCTATGGCTACACCTTC,CASMKGNSYGYTF
TRBV3-1/TRBV3-2,.,.,TRBJ2-7,TGTGCCAGCAGCCAAGGCTACGAGCAGTACTTC,CASSQGYEQYF
TRBV6-1,few,TRBD2,TRBJ2-3,TGTGCCAGCAGTGAAGAACGACTAGCGGGGGGGCAACGTGATACGCAGTATTTT,CASSEERLAGGQRDTQYF
TRBV19,.,TRBD2,TRBJ2-7,TGTGCCAGTAGTAACGACCTCCTTGGAGCTAGCGGGGATTACTTAGAGCAGTACTTC,CASSNDLLGASGDYLEQYF
TRBV5-4,.,.,TRBJ1-2,TGTGCCAGCAGCTTGGGGCAGTTCAACACCTTC,CASSLGQFNTF
TRBV18,few,.,TRBJ1-4,TGTGCCAGCTCACCGGCCGGCCAGTCGAATGAAAAACTGTTTTTT,CASSPAGQSNEKLFF
TRBV5-4,.,.,TRBJ1-2,TGTGCCAGCAGTTTATACTCCGGGGGGCTATATGGCTACACCTTC,CASSLYSGGLYGYTF
TRBV30,.,.,TRBJ1-2,TGTGCCTGGAGCTCAGCCGGGACGGATGGTAACTATGGCTACACCTTC,CAWSSAGTDGNYGYTF
TRBV7-9,medium-sized,.,TRBJ1-2,TGTGCCAGCAGCCCGCGTGAACTACAGGGTAGAAGGGGCTACACCTTC,CASSPRELQGRRGYTF
TRBV11-3,.,.,TRBJ2-7,TGTGCCAGCAGCTCCCGGGACGGGTACGAGCAGTACTTC,CASSSRDGYEQYF
TRBV15,medium-sized,.,TRBJ1-5,TGTGCCACCAGCACTAGGACGGAAAGCAATCAGCCCCAGCATTTT,CATSTRTESNQPQHF
TRBV25-1,.,.,TRBJ1-6,TGTGCCAGCACCGGAGGGGGAGAGGGTTCACCCCTCCACTTT,CASTGGGEGSPLHF
TRBV9,medium-sized,.,TRBJ2-1,TGTGCCAGCAGCTTAACCAACAGGGAAGAGGATGAGCAGTTCTTC,CASSLTNREEDEQFF
TRBV3-1/TRBV3-2,.,.,TRBJ2-2,TGTGCCAGCAGCCACCCCCCAGCCCACGGGGAGCTGTTTTTT,CASSHPPAHGELFF
TRBV5-1,.,.,TRBJ2-1,TGCGCCAGCAGCTTGGCCGGAGATAACAATGAGCAGTTCTTC,CASSLAGDNNEQFF
TRBV9,.,TRBD2,TRBJ2-5,TGTGCCAGCAGCGAGCTAACCGGGGGGTACCAAGAGACCCAGTACTTC,CASSELTGGYQETQYF
TRBV15,medium-sized,.,TRBJ2-7,TGTGCCACCAGCAGAGATCCGGGCCACGAGCAGTACTTC,CATSRDPGHEQYF
TRBV25-1,.,.,TRBJ1-4,TGTGCCAGCAGAGGGGGAAATGAAAAACTGTTTTTT,CASRGGNEKLFF
TRBV3-1/TRBV3-2,.,.,TRBJ2-5,TGTGCCAGCAGCCAAGCCTTCCCCCGGCAGGGTCGGGAGACCCAGTACTTC,CASSQAFPRQGRETQYF
TRBV19,.,.,TRBJ1-1,TGTGCCAGTAGTTGGGGGTGGACTGAAGCTTTCTTT,CASSWGWTEAFF
TRBV5-4,few,.,TRBJ1-1,TGTGCCAGCAGCTTGACCGGTTCCGATACCGAAGCTTTCTTT,CASSLTGSDTEAFF
TRBV19,.,TRBD1,TRBJ1-5,TGTGCCAGTAGCTCTCTCGGACAGGATCAGCCCCAGCATTTT,CASSSLGQDQPQHF
TRBV4-1,once,TRBD1,TRBJ1-1,TGCGCCAGCAGCCAAGCGGACAGGCTTTCCAGGGAAGCTTTCTTT,CASSQADRLSREAFF
TRBV6-5,.,.,TRBJ2-3,TGTGCCAGCAGCCGTACGGGGGCAGGCACAGATACGCAGTATTTT,CASSRTGAGTDTQYF
TRBV18,.,.,TRBJ1-4,TGTGCCAGCTCACCCGGAGGACGGCAAACTAATGAAAAACTGTTTTTT,CASSPGGRQTNEKLFF
TRBV19,few,.,TRBJ1-1,TGTGCCAGTAGTATCTTGGAGAGCACTGAAGCTTTCTTT,CASSILESTEAFF
TRBV10-3,once,TRBD1,TRBJ1-2,TGTGCCATCAGGGACAGGACCTATGGCTACACCTTC,CAIRDRTYGYTF
TRBV5-4,.,.,TRBJ1-1,TGTGCCACCGGACAGCGCATGAACACTGAAGCTTTCTTT,CATGQRMNTEAFF
TRBV6-1,.,.,TRBJ1-5,TGTGCCAGCAGTGGCAGTCTATGGGCAGGGAATCAGCCCCAGCATTTT,CASSGSLWAGNQPQHF
TRBV3-1/TRBV3-2,.,TRBD1,TRBJ2-7,TGTGCCAGCAGCCAGGGGACAGGCCCGAGGAACGAGCAGTACTTC,CASSQGTGPRNEQYF
TRBV24-1,few,.,TRBJ1-1,TGTGCCACCAGTGATTTACAGGGAGAGGCTTTCTTT,CATSDLQGEAFF
TRBV2,medium-sized,.,TRBJ1-2,TGTGCCAGCAGTGAACGGACCCCCTATGGCTACACCTTC,CASSERTPYGYTF
TRBV27,.,.,TRBJ1-1,TGTGCCAGCAGTTTAGAACCGCAGTTCATGAACACTGAAGCTTTCTTT,CASSLEPQFMNTEAFF
TRBV11-3,.,.,TRBJ2-7,TGTGCCAGCAGCTTACCGGGACCGGCGGAAGAGCAGTACTTC,CASSLPGPAEEQYF
TRBV5-8,large,.,TRBJ1-2,TGTGCCAGCAAGGAGTCAGGCTACACCTTC,CASKESGYTF
TRBV3-1/TRBV3-2,.,TRBD1,TRBJ1-5,TGTGCCAGCAGCTCGGGGACAGGGCTACATCAGCCCCAGCATTTT,CASSSGTGLHQPQHF
TRBV2,.,TRBD1,TRBJ2-5,TGTGCCAGCACCAAAGGGGGGACAGGGGGCGCGGAGACCCAGTACTTC,CASTKGGTGGAETQYF
TRBV3-1/TRBV3-2,.,.,TRBJ1-6,TGTGCCAGCAGTTGGGGATTATTGAACTACGGGGTGAGGGAGGTGCCCCTCCACTTT,CASSWGLLNYGVREVPLHF
TRBV4-2,.,TRBD2,TRBJ2-5,TGTGCCAGCAGCCAAGAGCGGGGGGGTCAAGAGACCCAGTACTTC,CASSQERGGQETQYF
TRBV4-2,.,.,TRBJ2-1,TGTGCCAGCAGCCAAGATCGGGCGAACATGCAGAAGGGTGAGCAGTTCTTC,CASSQDRANMQKGEQFF
TRBV30,.,.,TRBJ1-2,TGTGCCTGGGTAGCGCTAGGATTGAACTATGGCTACACCTTC,CAWVALGLNYGYTF
TRBV20-1,.,.,TRBJ2-7,TGCAGTGCTAGTCGGCAGGAGGGTCGGGACGAGCAGTACTTC,CSASRQEGRDEQYF